This TCR beta chain is drawn from a study of T-cell memory formation after mild COVID-19. Study-wide context: The study found TCR clusters largely donor specific.

This clonotype was observed at least ten times. No antigen is known for it. In TCRdb, the 5' RACE reads were re-called with MiXCR into one record per CDR3 protein. The profile shows approximately 150,000 distinct CDR3 sequences, around 5.8% of them singletons. The ends were cut back, 2 bases at V and 4 bases at J, with 9 bases in the middle. The CDR3 has 13 residues. CDR1 is SGHRS and CDR2 is YFSETQ in the germline V gene. Study-wide findings and caveats: The second-wave clones peaking on day 37 were not confirmed as SARS-CoV-2-specific. Day 15 to 85 contracting clones showed balanced CD4/CD8; day 15 to 37 expanders favored CD4+. CD4+ contracting clones were found mainly in CM and EM, and CD8+ ones in EMRA.

The chain links TRBV5-1 to TRBJ1-1; D is possibly TRBD1 (6 bases). The sequenced sample was PBMCs or a T cell subset sorted from them (not recorded which). The receptor was isolated from an adult woman who had mild COVID-19 (a few samples of this study predate the infection). Cell type and time point are not known. The CDR3 coding sequence is TGCGCCAGCAGCTTCCAGGGGAGCACTGAAGCTTTCTTT. Translating it yields CASSFQGSTEAFF.